These 17 T cell receptor beta chains were all obtained from the same sample, sequenced in a study of blood T cell repertoires in COVID-19. Data came from immunoSEQ multiplex PCR; TCRdb stores just in-frame clones and leaves some out. The data show approximately 360,000 clones, approximately 87% seen once. Sequencing was performed on PBMCs or T cells enriched from blood (not recorded which). The receptor source for this set is a woman under 40 with acute COVID-19.

This chain joins TRBV7-6 and TRBJ1-2; 8 bases line up with TRBD1. V was clipped by 1 base and J by 7 bases; unmatched bases: 2. Germline V lookup: CDR1 SGHVS, CDR2 FNYEAQ. This CDR3 has 13 amino acids. Here the CDR3 reads CASSLEDRAGYTF. The CDR3 DNA follows: TGTGCCAGCAGCTTAGAGGACAGGGCTGGCTACACCTTC. Complete variable domain (other parts from reference TRBV7-6 and TRBJ1-2): GAGVSQSPRYKVTKRGQDVALRCDPISGHVSLYWYRQALGQGPEFLTYFNYEAQQDKSGLPNDRFSAERPEGSISTLTIQRTEQRDSAMYRCASSLEDRAGYTFGSGTRLTVV.

This chain connects TRBV6-5 to TRBJ2-5, with TRBD2 matching over 8 bases. Unmatched junction bases numbered 5, after V lost 0 bases and J lost 5 bases. Per germline, CDR1 MNHEY and CDR2 SVGAGI. This CDR3 spans 15 amino acids. CDR3 sequence (DNA): TGTGCCAGCAGTTACTCGATCGGGGGGGAGGAGACCCAGTACTTC. Amino acids: CASSYSIGGEETQYF.

Only one count was recorded for this clone. The rearrangement uses TRBV19 and TRBJ1-2; 10 nucleotides agree with TRBD1. Germline CDR1 is LNHDA and CDR2 is SQIVND (reference sequence). V dropped 6 bases and J dropped 5; count of bases not matched to a gene: 9. CDR3 length equals 15 residues. This CDR3 is CASSAPGQGNYGYTF. Here the CDR3 DNA reads TGTGCCAGTAGCGCCCCGGGACAGGGGAATTATGGCTACACCTTC.

The V gene is TRBV5-1, the J gene TRBJ2-7; tentatively, D is TRBD1 (6 bases). Germline CDR1 and CDR2: SGHRS and YFSETQ. This CDR3 spans 15 amino acids. The V and J ends lost 0 bases and 2 bases respectively, with 12 bases between them. CDR3 DNA sequence: TGCGCCAGCAGCTTGGTCGCGGACAGCCCCTACGAGCAGTACTTC. This codes for CASSLVADSPYEQYF.

V usage is TRBV6-2 or TRBV6-3 and J usage is TRBJ1-2; no clear D. The V gene's germline CDR1 is MNHEY and CDR2 SVGEGT. The V end lost 5 bases, the J end lost 4 bases, and 14 bases lay between the germline ends. The CDR3 spans 14 residues. Here the CDR3 reads CASSLEGMGYGYTF. In DNA, the CDR3 is TGTGCCAGCAGTCTAGAAGGTATGGGCTATGGCTACACCTTC.

The chain recombines TRBV5-1 with TRBJ2-1, with 10 bases that match TRBD2. The CDR3 length is 13 residues. The V gene's germline CDR1 is SGHRS and CDR2 YFSETQ. Losses at the gene ends were 0 bases for V and 13 bases for J; bases not matched to a gene: 4. This CDR3 reads CASSLGLAGVQFF. The CDR3 DNA sequence: TGCGCCAGCAGCTTGGGGCTAGCGGGGGTACAGTTCTTC.

The genes are TRBV6-5 and TRBJ2-3, with 7 bases fitting TRBD1. The CDR3 runs to 14 residues. Trimming removed 6 bases from V and 3 bases from J; junction bases left unmatched: 6. Germline V gives CDR1 MNHEY, CDR2 SVGAGI. The CDR3 loop reads CASRHRGVTDTQYF. The CDR3 region has the DNA TGTGCCAGCAGGCACAGGGGTGTAACAGATACGCAGTATTTT.

The chain uses TRBV4-3 and TRBJ1-5; a weak D match, TRBD1 (6 bases). The CDR3 consists of 16 residues. CDR1 is LGHNA, CDR2 YSLEER, per germline. Trimming pared 0 bases from V and 6 bases from J, leaving 15 bases between. The CDR3 nucleotides read TGCGCCAGCAGCCAAGATTTACAGGGAACGGGTCAGCCCCAGCATTTT. This encodes CASSQDLQGTGQPQHF.

This rearrangement joins TRBV6-2 or TRBV6-3 to TRBJ2-5; 10 bases are shared with TRBD2. Germline CDR1 MNHEY, CDR2 SVGEGT. The trim removed 0 bases at V and 4 bases at J, leaving 8 bases unmatched. The CDR3 covers 17 residues. The CDR3 DNA follows: TGTGCCAGCAGTTACTCCGGGACTAGCGCGAGTGTAGAGACCCAGTACTTC. Protein product: CASSYSGTSASVETQYF.

The chain joins TRBV9 to TRBJ2-3; possible D gene TRBD1, 6 bases. The CDR3 runs 15 residues. In germline, CDR1 is SGDLS, CDR2 YYNGEE. Trimming took off 4 bases at V and 4 bases at J, with 16 bases between the two ends. CDR3 residues: CASSKQGRSPDTQYF. The CDR3 DNA reads as TGTGCCAGCAGCAAACAGGGAAGGAGCCCAGATACGCAGTATTTT.

The chain recombines TRBV3-1 (or the pseudogene TRBV3-2) with TRBJ1-3; 8 bases align to TRBD1. From germline, CDR1 is LGHDT and CDR2 YNNKEL (reference sequence). V was pared by 2 bases and J by 0 bases, with 12 bases of the junction left unmatched. The CDR3 extends over 19 amino acids. The CDR3 is CASSQPRTGKLSSGNTIYF. The CDR3 nucleotides read TGTGCCAGCAGCCAACCTCGGACAGGGAAACTTTCCTCTGGAAACACCATATATTTT.

This chain links TRBV9 with TRBJ2-5, with TRBD1 identical over 8 bases. The CDR3 loop spans 15 amino acids. Trimming took 0 bases from V and 3 from J; bases not matched to a gene: 4. Germline CDR1 SGDLS, CDR2 YYNGEE. For the CDR3, the DNA is TGTGCCAGCAGCGTAGCAGGGGGCCAAAAAGAGACCCAGTACTTC. Protein: CASSVAGGQKETQYF. The full variable domain, completed using reference TRBV9 and TRBJ2-5, is DSGVTQTPKHLITATGQRVTLRCSPRSGDLSVYWYQQSLDQGLQFLIQYYNGEERAKGNILERFSAQQFPDLHSELNLSSLELGDSALYFCASSVAGGQKETQYFGPGTRLLVL.

The chain is built from TRBV6-2 or TRBV6-3 and TRBJ1-4; tentatively, D is TRBD1 (5 bases). V was trimmed by 6 bases and J by 7 bases, leaving 24 bases between them. Per the germline V gene, CDR1 is MNHEY and CDR2 is SVGEGT. The CDR3 spans 17 residues. For the CDR3, the DNA is TGTGCCAGCAGCCCGACAGCCTTTACCTCTCGGAGTGAAAAACTGTTTTTT. Protein product: CASSPTAFTSRSEKLFF.

The chain links TRBV9 to TRBJ1-1, with D unresolved. There are 17 residues in the CDR3. Germline lookup yields CDR1 SGDLS and CDR2 YYNGEE. The V end was cut by 4 bases, the J end by 1 base, with 20 bases between. CDR3 sequence: CASSPQFTDTWNTEAFF. CDR3 nucleotides: TGTGCCAGCAGCCCCCAATTCACTGACACCTGGAACACTGAAGCTTTCTTT.

The chain carries TRBV2 and TRBJ1-2; 10 bases are shared with TRBD1. V gave up 5 bases and J gave up 2 bases; unmatched junction bases: 8. This CDR3 is 16 amino acids long. Germline V gene data show CDR1 as SNHLY and CDR2 as FYNNEI. CDR3: CASSPGQGRGNYGYTF. For the CDR3, the DNA is TGTGCCAGCAGTCCGGGACAGGGGAGGGGGAACTATGGCTACACCTTC. The full variable domain, its missing parts supplied by reference TRBV2 and TRBJ1-2, is EPEVTQTPSHQVTQMGQEVILRCVPISNHLYFYWYRQILGQKVEFLVSFYNNEISEKSEIFDDQFSVERPDGSNFTLKIRSTKLEDSAMYFCASSPGQGRGNYGYTFGSGTRLTVV.

Comments on this clone: The sample contains more than one DNA sequence encoding this CDR3. V and J are TRBV19 and TRBJ2-2; weak D call: TRBD2 (6 bases). Deletions cut 3 bases from V and 5 bases from J, with 7 bases between. The length of the CDR3 is 13 residues. CDR1 LNHDA and CDR2 SQIVND come from the germline V gene (reference sequence). CDR3 region: CASSIRGTGELFF. The CDR3, as DNA: TGTGCCAGTAGTATTCGGGGGACCGGGGAGCTGTTTTTT.

This CDR3 reads CASSQDRVRSPLHF. The CDR3 DNA sequence: TGTGCCAGCAGCCAAGATCGGGTAAGGTCACCCCTCCACTTT. The genes are TRBV3-1 (or the pseudogene TRBV3-2) and TRBJ1-6, with unresolved D. Germline V CDR1 and CDR2: LGHDT, YNNKEL (reference sequence). The CDR3 has 14 residues. V was pared by 0 bases and J by 10 bases, with 10 bases between.